This TCR beta chain was sequenced in a study of T cell responses to AZD1222 COVID-19 vaccine. Germline V gene sequence: CDR1 SGHRS, CDR2 YFSETQ. With 0 bases clipped from V and 3 bases from J, the junction kept 13 bases outside the gene matches. CDR3 length equals 19 residues. The data were produced by immunoSEQ multiplex PCR, yet TCRdb's version contains in-frame clones alone and is incomplete. The sample holds over 150,000 clones, 80% to 95% seen once. The sequencing used peripheral blood, collected on day 0 of AZD1222 vaccination. This rearrangement joins TRBV5-1 to TRBJ1-5, with TRBD1 matching over 9 bases. The TCR was taken from an adult in good health. CDR3 residues: CASSLAYFGQGRPNQPQHF. The CDR3 DNA reads as TGCGCCAGCAGCTTGGCCTATTTTGGACAGGGGAGGCCCAATCAGCCCCAGCATTTT. Full variable domain (rest looked up from reference TRBV5-1 and TRBJ1-5): KAGVTQTPRYLIKTRGQQVTLSCSPISGHRSVSWYQQTPGQGLQFLFEYFSETQRNKGNFPGRFSGRQFSNSRSEMNVSTLELGDSALYLCASSLAYFGQGRPNQPQHFGDGTRLSIL.